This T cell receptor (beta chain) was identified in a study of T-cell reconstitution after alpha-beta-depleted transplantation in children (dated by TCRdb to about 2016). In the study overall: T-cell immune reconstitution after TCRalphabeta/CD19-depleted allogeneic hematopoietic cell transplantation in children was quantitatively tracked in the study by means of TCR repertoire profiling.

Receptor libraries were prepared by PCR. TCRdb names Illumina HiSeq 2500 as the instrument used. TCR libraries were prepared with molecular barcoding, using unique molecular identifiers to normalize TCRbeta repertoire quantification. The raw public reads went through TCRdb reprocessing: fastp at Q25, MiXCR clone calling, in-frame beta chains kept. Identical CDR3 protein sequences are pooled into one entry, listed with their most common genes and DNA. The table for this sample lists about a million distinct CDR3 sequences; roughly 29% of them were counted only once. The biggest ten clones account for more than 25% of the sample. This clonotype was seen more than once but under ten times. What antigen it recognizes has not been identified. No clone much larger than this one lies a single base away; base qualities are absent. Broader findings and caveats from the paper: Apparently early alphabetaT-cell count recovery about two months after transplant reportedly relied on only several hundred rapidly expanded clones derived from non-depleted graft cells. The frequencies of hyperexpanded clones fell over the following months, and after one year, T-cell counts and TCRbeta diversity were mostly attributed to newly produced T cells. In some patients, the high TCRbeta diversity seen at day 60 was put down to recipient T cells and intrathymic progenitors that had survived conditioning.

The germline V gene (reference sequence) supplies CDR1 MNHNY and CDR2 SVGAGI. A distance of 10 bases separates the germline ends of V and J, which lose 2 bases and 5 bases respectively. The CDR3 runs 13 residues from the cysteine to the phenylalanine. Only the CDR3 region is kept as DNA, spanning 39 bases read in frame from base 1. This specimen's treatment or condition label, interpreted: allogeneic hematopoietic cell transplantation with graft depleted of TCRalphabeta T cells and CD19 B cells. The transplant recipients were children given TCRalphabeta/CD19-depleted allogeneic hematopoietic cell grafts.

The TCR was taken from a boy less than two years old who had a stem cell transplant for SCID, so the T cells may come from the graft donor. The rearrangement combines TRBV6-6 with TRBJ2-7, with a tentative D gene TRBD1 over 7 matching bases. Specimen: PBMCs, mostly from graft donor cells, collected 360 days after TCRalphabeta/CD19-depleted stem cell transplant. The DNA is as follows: TGTGCCAGCAGTTACCTCAGGGGGGACGAGCAGTACTTC. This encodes CASSYLRGDEQYF.